This passage covers 7 T cell receptor beta chains from one sample sequenced in a study of blood T cell repertoires in COVID-19. The data were produced by immunoSEQ multiplex PCR, yet TCRdb's version contains in-frame clones alone and is incomplete. The repertoire holds under 250,000 clones, about 85% seen once, with 11% in the top ten. Sequenced sample: PBMCs or T cells enriched from blood (not recorded which). The receptors derive from a man younger than 45 who had recovered from COVID-19.

J is TRBJ1-2 and V is TRBV5-1, with TRBD1 matching over 10 bases. The CDR3 is 17 amino acids. The germline CDR1 and CDR2 sequences are SGHRS and YFSETQ. J lost 4 bases, V lost 4 bases, and 13 bases had no gene match. The CDR3 protein is CASSPQPGQGKSYGYTF. The CDR3 DNA reads TGCGCCAGCAGCCCACAACCGGGACAGGGGAAGAGCTATGGCTACACCTTC.

This rearrangement joins TRBV28 to TRBJ2-7; 8 bases fit TRBD1. The germline V gene has CDR1 MDHEN and CDR2 SYDVKM. The ends lost 3 bases at V and 9 bases at J; junction bases unmatched: 13. The CDR3 consists of 15 residues. The DNA for the CDR3 is TGTGCCAGCAGTTTTGAGGACAGGGACAACTTGGGGCAGTACTTC. It specifies CASSFEDRDNLGQYF.

The V and J genes are TRBV28 and TRBJ1-5; weak D call: TRBD1 (5 bases). The germline CDR1 and CDR2 sequences are MDHEN and SYDVKM. The V end lost 2 bases, the J end lost 5 bases, and 10 bases lay between the germline ends. CDR3 size: 14 residues. In nucleotides, the CDR3 is TGTGCCAGCAGTTTAGATACAGGTTATCAGCCCCAGCATTTT. This translates into CASSLDTGYQPQHF. The full variable domain, with the rest looked up from reference TRBV28 and TRBJ1-5, is DVKVTQSSRYLVKRTGEKVFLECVQDMDHENMFWYRQDPGLGLRLIYFSYDVKMKEKGDIPEGYSVSREKKERFSLILESASTNQTSMYLCASSLDTGYQPQHFGDGTRLSIL.

This rearrangement joins TRBV6-5 to TRBJ2-7; tentative D call: TRBD2 (7 bases). Trimming removed 6 bases at V and 7 bases at J, with 19 bases between. The length of the CDR3 is 14 residues. Germline V lookup: CDR1 MNHEY, CDR2 SVGAGI. The CDR3 protein is CASSLEGGAQEQYF. CDR3 nucleotides: TGTGCCAGCAGCCTCGAGGGGGGGGCGCAGGAGCAGTACTTC.

V gene TRBV4-1 combines with J gene TRBJ2-2; 7 nucleotides match TRBD1. Germline V gene data show CDR1 as MGHRA and CDR2 as YSYEKL. The trim removed 4 bases at V and 0 bases at J, leaving 5 bases unmatched. The CDR3 runs 16 residues. CDR3 residues: CASSRDRETNTGELFF. CDR3 in DNA: TGCGCCAGCAGCCGCGACAGGGAGACGAACACCGGGGAGCTGTTTTTT.

The rearrangement joins TRBV3-1 (or the pseudogene TRBV3-2) to TRBJ1-2, with D perhaps matching TRBD1 (5 bases). The CDR3 extends over 16 amino acids. Germline V gives CDR1 LGHDT, CDR2 YNNKEL (reference sequence). The V end lost 6 bases, the J end lost 0 bases, and 17 bases lay between the germline ends. The CDR3 DNA reads as TGTGCCAGCAGTCTAGCGGGGGACCCAGCTAACTATGGCTACACCTTC. Its protein is CASSLAGDPANYGYTF.

This clone was found many times. The V call is TRBV5-6, the J call TRBJ2-5; 10 bases are shared with TRBD1. CDR3 length: 15 residues. Germline V gene data show CDR1 as SGHDT and CDR2 as YYEEEE. The trim removed 0 bases at V and 7 bases at J, leaving 6 bases unmatched. The CDR3 DNA reads as TGTGCCAGCAGCTTGGGAGGGACAGGGGTTGCGACCCAGTACTTC. It is translated as CASSLGGTGVATQYF.